This is a list of T cell receptor beta chains from one sample in a study of blood T cell repertoires in COVID-19. Here immunoSEQ multiplex PCR was the method, and the copy in TCRdb shows in-frame clones only, minus some. The profile covers tens of thousands of clones, with 88% appearing a single time and roughly 4% taken by the ten largest. Sequencing was performed on peripheral blood. Receptors were obtained from a man between 50 and 59 years old with active COVID-19. The CDR3 runs from the conserved cysteine through the conserved F or W. Each record gives: V gene, J gene, clone size, D gene, CDR3 DNA, CDR3 protein. D genes are given only for firm matches. Size is omitted from some rows. Given values are once, few, many or a class for expanded clones.

v_call: TRBV6-2/TRBV6-3; j_call: TRBJ2-1; clone_size: few; d_call: TRBD2; cdr3_nt: TGTGCCAGCAGTTATTCGGGACTAGCGGGTATTTACAATGAGCAGTTCTTC; cdr3_aa: CASSYSGLAGIYNEQFF
v_call: TRBV20-1; j_call: TRBJ2-7; clone_size: -; d_call: TRBD2; cdr3_nt: TGCAGTGCTAGTATCCTAGCGGGGAGGCACGAGCAGTACTTC; cdr3_aa: CSASILAGRHEQYF
v_call: TRBV12-3/TRBV12-4; j_call: TRBJ1-2; clone_size: -; d_call: -; cdr3_nt: TGTGCCAGCAGCCTCTCCGGGAACTATGGCTACACCTTC; cdr3_aa: CASSLSGNYGYTF
v_call: TRBV6-5; j_call: TRBJ2-2; clone_size: -; d_call: TRBD1; cdr3_nt: TGTGCCAGCAGTTACGTCGGCAGGGGGCCCGGGGAGCTGTTTTTT; cdr3_aa: CASSYVGRGPGELFF
v_call: TRBV3-1/TRBV3-2; j_call: TRBJ2-3; clone_size: -; d_call: TRBD2; cdr3_nt: TGTGCCAGCAGCCCAAGGACTAGCGGGGGGGGCCGCGCAGATACGCAGTATTTT; cdr3_aa: CASSPRTSGGGRADTQYF
v_call: TRBV4-3; j_call: TRBJ1-6; clone_size: -; d_call: -; cdr3_nt: TGCGCCAGCAGCCAAGAGTGGGCGAGGGCGACCCTCACCCCTCATAATTCACCCCTCCACTTT; cdr3_aa: CASSQEWARATLTPHNSPLHF
v_call: TRBV24-1; j_call: TRBJ2-5; clone_size: -; d_call: -; cdr3_nt: TGTGCCACCAGTGATTCCCCCTCGGGGACCCAGTACTTC; cdr3_aa: CATSDSPSGTQYF
v_call: TRBV5-1; j_call: TRBJ1-2; clone_size: -; d_call: -; cdr3_nt: TGCGCCAGCAGCTTGGACAGCAACTATGGCTACACCTTC; cdr3_aa: CASSLDSNYGYTF
v_call: TRBV23-1; j_call: TRBJ1-6; clone_size: -; d_call: -; cdr3_nt: TGCGCCAGCCCCGGACAAGCCCATTCACCCCTCCACTTT; cdr3_aa: CASPGQAHSPLHF
v_call: TRBV10-3; j_call: TRBJ2-2; clone_size: -; d_call: -; cdr3_nt: TGTGCCATCAGCCCGGGCGGGGAGCTGTTTTTT; cdr3_aa: CAISPGGELFF
v_call: TRBV5-1; j_call: TRBJ2-1; clone_size: -; d_call: TRBD2; cdr3_nt: TGCGCCAGCAGCCCACGGACTAGCGGGGGATTGAGCTCCTACAATGAGCAGTTCTTC; cdr3_aa: CASSPRTSGGLSSYNEQFF
v_call: TRBV5-4; j_call: TRBJ2-6; clone_size: -; d_call: -; cdr3_nt: TGTGCCAGCAGCCAGAATACCCACAACTCTGGGGCCAACGTCCTGACTTTC; cdr3_aa: CASSQNTHNSGANVLTF
v_call: TRBV5-4; j_call: TRBJ2-5; clone_size: -; d_call: TRBD1; cdr3_nt: TGTGCCAGCAGCTTGTCAGGGGGCGCCCGGGAGACCCAGTACTTC; cdr3_aa: CASSLSGGARETQYF
v_call: TRBV5-1; j_call: TRBJ1-1; clone_size: -; d_call: -; cdr3_nt: TGCGCCAGCAGCTTGGTCTTCCTCTCTAGGGCTTTCTTT; cdr3_aa: CASSLVFLSRAFF
v_call: TRBV5-6; j_call: TRBJ2-5; clone_size: -; d_call: -; cdr3_nt: TGTGCCAGCAGAACAGGGGGAGGGCAAGAGACCCAGTACTTC; cdr3_aa: CASRTGGGQETQYF
v_call: TRBV2; j_call: TRBJ2-3; clone_size: -; d_call: -; cdr3_nt: TGTGCCAGCACAAGCGCCAGCTCAGATACGCAGTATTTT; cdr3_aa: CASTSASSDTQYF
v_call: TRBV6-2/TRBV6-3; j_call: TRBJ2-6; clone_size: -; d_call: -; cdr3_nt: TGTGCCAGCAGTTACTCGCCGACAGGCTCTGGGGCCAACGTCCTGACTTTC; cdr3_aa: CASSYSPTGSGANVLTF
v_call: TRBV18; j_call: TRBJ1-5; clone_size: -; d_call: TRBD1; cdr3_nt: TGTGCCAGCTCCCTTGACAGGGACGGGCCCCAGCATTTT; cdr3_aa: CASSLDRDGPQHF
v_call: TRBV2; j_call: TRBJ1-2; clone_size: -; d_call: -; cdr3_nt: TGTGCCAGCAAGGCAGGGGTGGACGGCTACACCTTC; cdr3_aa: CASKAGVDGYTF
v_call: TRBV11-2; j_call: TRBJ1-1; clone_size: -; d_call: -; cdr3_nt: TGTGCCAGCAGCTTACGGGACACAGGGAAGGGAGCTTTCTTT; cdr3_aa: CASSLRDTGKGAFF
v_call: TRBV5-6; j_call: TRBJ2-7; clone_size: -; d_call: TRBD1; cdr3_nt: TGTGCCAGCAGCGCAGGTGGGACAGCGACATACGAGCAGTACTTC; cdr3_aa: CASSAGGTATYEQYF
v_call: TRBV5-6; j_call: TRBJ2-1; clone_size: -; d_call: TRBD2; cdr3_nt: TGTGCCAGCAGCTTGGTCCAGCGGGGTGAGCAGTTCTTC; cdr3_aa: CASSLVQRGEQFF
v_call: TRBV12-5; j_call: TRBJ1-2; clone_size: -; d_call: -; cdr3_nt: TGTGCTAGTGGTCACGGACTGTCCTATGGCTACACCTTC; cdr3_aa: CASGHGLSYGYTF
v_call: TRBV5-6; j_call: TRBJ1-6; clone_size: -; d_call: TRBD1; cdr3_nt: TGTGCCAGCAGCTTGGGGGGCAGGGGGATATCACCCCTCCACTTT; cdr3_aa: CASSLGGRGISPLHF
v_call: TRBV6-5; j_call: TRBJ2-7; clone_size: -; d_call: TRBD2; cdr3_nt: TGTGCCAGCATCCAATCCCCGGGACTAAGAATCGAGCAGTACTTC; cdr3_aa: CASIQSPGLRIEQYF
v_call: TRBV14; j_call: TRBJ1-5; clone_size: few; d_call: TRBD1; cdr3_nt: TGTGCCAACCGGGACAGGGAAAGCAATCAGCCCCAGCATTTT; cdr3_aa: CANRDRESNQPQHF
v_call: TRBV11-2; j_call: TRBJ2-1; clone_size: -; d_call: -; cdr3_nt: TGTGCCAGCAGCTCCCTGGCGGGACGGACCTACAATGAGCAGTTCTTC; cdr3_aa: CASSSLAGRTYNEQFF
v_call: TRBV7-3; j_call: TRBJ2-3; clone_size: -; d_call: -; cdr3_nt: TGTGCCAGCAGCTTATCTTCCACAGATACGCAGTATTTT; cdr3_aa: CASSLSSTDTQYF
v_call: TRBV3-1/TRBV3-2; j_call: TRBJ2-5; clone_size: -; d_call: TRBD2; cdr3_nt: TGTGCCAGCAGCCAAGACCCCCGTAGGCTAGCGGGGGGTAGCCAAGAGACCCAGTACTTC; cdr3_aa: CASSQDPRRLAGGSQETQYF
v_call: TRBV5-1; j_call: TRBJ2-3; clone_size: -; d_call: -; cdr3_nt: TGCGCCAGCAGCCCCGGGTCGGCAGATACGCAGTATTTT; cdr3_aa: CASSPGSADTQYF
v_call: TRBV24-1; j_call: TRBJ1-2; clone_size: few; d_call: -; cdr3_nt: TGTGCCACCAGCGGGTCATATGGCTACACCTTC; cdr3_aa: CATSGSYGYTF
v_call: TRBV7-3; j_call: TRBJ1-6; clone_size: few; d_call: TRBD1; cdr3_nt: TGTGCCAGCAGCTTTCAGGGACAGAATTCACCCCTCCACTTT; cdr3_aa: CASSFQGQNSPLHF
v_call: TRBV9; j_call: TRBJ2-3; clone_size: -; d_call: -; cdr3_nt: TGTGCCAGCAGCGGCGTGGGCGGGGGCTTCGCAGATACGCAGTATTTT; cdr3_aa: CASSGVGGGFADTQYF
v_call: TRBV28; j_call: TRBJ1-2; clone_size: few; d_call: -; cdr3_nt: TGTGCCAGCAGCCAAGATACGGATGGCTACACCTTC; cdr3_aa: CASSQDTDGYTF
v_call: TRBV7-7; j_call: TRBJ1-2; clone_size: -; d_call: -; cdr3_nt: TGTGCCAGCAGCTTAGGGGTCAGGTACGTCTATGGCTACACCTTC; cdr3_aa: CASSLGVRYVYGYTF
v_call: TRBV20-1; j_call: TRBJ1-2; clone_size: -; d_call: -; cdr3_nt: TGCAGTGCTATTCCGAACTATGGCTACACCTTC; cdr3_aa: CSAIPNYGYTF
v_call: TRBV5-4; j_call: TRBJ2-2; clone_size: once; d_call: TRBD2; cdr3_nt: TGTGCCAGCAGCTGGGCCCGGGGACTAGCGACGAACACCGGGGAGCTGTTTTTT; cdr3_aa: CASSWARGLATNTGELFF
v_call: TRBV21-1; j_call: TRBJ1-6; clone_size: once; d_call: -; cdr3_nt: TGTGCCAGCAGCAAAGGGGACAGGGAGTATAGCTCCTATAATTCACCCCTCCACTTT; cdr3_aa: CASSKGDREYSSYNSPLHF
v_call: TRBV4-2; j_call: TRBJ2-5; clone_size: -; d_call: TRBD2; cdr3_nt: TGTGCCAGCAGCCTCGGGACTATCCAAGAGACCCAGTACTTC; cdr3_aa: CASSLGTIQETQYF
v_call: TRBV9; j_call: TRBJ2-5; clone_size: -; d_call: -; cdr3_nt: TGTGCCAGCACCCCAACTCAGGGAATGCTGGAGACCCAGTACTTC; cdr3_aa: CASTPTQGMLETQYF